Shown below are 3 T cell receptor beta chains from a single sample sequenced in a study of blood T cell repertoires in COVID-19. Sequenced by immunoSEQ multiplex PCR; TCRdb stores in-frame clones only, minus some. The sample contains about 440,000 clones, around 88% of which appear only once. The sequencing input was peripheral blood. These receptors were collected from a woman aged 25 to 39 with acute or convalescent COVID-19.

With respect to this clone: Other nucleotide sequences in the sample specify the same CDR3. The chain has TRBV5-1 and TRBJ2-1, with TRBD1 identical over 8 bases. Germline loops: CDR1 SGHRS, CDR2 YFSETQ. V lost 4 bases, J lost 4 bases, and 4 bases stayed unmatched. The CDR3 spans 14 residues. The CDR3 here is CASSPGTGYNEQFF. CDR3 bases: TGCGCCAGCAGCCCCGGGACAGGTTACAATGAGCAGTTCTTC.

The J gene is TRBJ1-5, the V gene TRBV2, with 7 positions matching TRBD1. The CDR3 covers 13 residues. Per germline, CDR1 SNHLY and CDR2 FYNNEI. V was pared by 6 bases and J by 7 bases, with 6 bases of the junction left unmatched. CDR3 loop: CASSGQARQPQHF. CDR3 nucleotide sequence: TGTGCCAGCAGCGGACAGGCTAGGCAGCCCCAGCATTTT.

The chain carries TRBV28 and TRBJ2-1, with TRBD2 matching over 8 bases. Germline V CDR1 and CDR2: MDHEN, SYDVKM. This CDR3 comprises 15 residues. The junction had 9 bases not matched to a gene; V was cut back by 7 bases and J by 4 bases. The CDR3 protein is CASNPGGGSYNEQFF. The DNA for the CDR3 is TGTGCCAGCAACCCTGGCGGGGGGTCATACAATGAGCAGTTCTTC.